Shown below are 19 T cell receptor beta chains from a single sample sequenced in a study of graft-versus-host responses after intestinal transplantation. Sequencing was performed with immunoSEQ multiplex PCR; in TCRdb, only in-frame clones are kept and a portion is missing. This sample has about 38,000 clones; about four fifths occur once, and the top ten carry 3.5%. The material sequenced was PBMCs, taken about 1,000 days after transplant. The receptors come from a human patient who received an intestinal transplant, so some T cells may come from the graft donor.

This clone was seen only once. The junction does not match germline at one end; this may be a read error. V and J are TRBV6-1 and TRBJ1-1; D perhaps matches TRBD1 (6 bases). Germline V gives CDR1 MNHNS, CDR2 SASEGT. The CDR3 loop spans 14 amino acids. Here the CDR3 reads CASSVGAENAEAFF. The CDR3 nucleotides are TGTGCCAGCAGTGTGGGGGCAGAGAACGCTGAAGCTTTCTTT.

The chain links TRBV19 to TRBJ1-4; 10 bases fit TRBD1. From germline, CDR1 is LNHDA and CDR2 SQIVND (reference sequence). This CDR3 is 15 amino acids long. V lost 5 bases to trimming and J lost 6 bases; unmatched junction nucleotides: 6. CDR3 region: CASSPRTGGYEKLFF. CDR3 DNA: TGTGCCAGTAGTCCGCGGACAGGGGGTTATGAAAAACTGTTTTTT.

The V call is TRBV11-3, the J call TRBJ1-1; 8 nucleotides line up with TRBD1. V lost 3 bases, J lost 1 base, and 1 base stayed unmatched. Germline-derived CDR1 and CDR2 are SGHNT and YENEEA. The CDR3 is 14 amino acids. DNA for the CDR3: TGTGCCAGCAGCTTCGACAGGGGGAACACTGAAGCTTTCTTT. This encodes CASSFDRGNTEAFF.

The CDR3 nucleotides read TGCGCCAGCGGAGGACAGGCAAACACTGAAGCTTTCTTT. Its protein is CASGGQANTEAFF. The V gene is TRBV10-2, the J gene TRBJ1-1, with 7 bases aligning to TRBD1. The CDR3 has 13 residues. Germline values: CDR1 WSHSY, CDR2 SAAADI. Trimming at V came to 8 bases and at J to 2 bases, leaving 5 bases not matched to a gene.

The DNA of the CDR3 is TGCGCCAGCAGCTTGAGCACGGGGCACAATGAGCAGTTCTTC. Its translation is CASSLSTGHNEQFF. The chain joins TRBV5-1 to TRBJ2-7; D might be TRBD1 or TRBD2, each matching 5 bases. The J call may be in error: the DNA end matches TRBJ2-1 better. This CDR3 has 14 amino acids. Germline V CDR1 and CDR2: SGHRS, YFSETQ.

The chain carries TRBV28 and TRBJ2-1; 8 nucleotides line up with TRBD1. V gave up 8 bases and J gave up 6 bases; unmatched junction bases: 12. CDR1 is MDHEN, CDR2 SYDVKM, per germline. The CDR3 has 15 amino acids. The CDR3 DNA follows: TGTGCCAGCGGACAGGGCGGAAAGGAGATCAATGAGCAGTTCTTC. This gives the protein CASGQGGKEINEQFF.

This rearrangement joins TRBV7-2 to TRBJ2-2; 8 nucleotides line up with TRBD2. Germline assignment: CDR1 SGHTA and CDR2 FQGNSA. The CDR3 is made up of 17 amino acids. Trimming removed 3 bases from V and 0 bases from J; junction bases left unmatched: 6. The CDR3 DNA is TGTGCCAGCAGCTTCTCCCGGGGGGGGCCGAACACCGGGGAGCTGTTTTTT. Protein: CASSFSRGGPNTGELFF.

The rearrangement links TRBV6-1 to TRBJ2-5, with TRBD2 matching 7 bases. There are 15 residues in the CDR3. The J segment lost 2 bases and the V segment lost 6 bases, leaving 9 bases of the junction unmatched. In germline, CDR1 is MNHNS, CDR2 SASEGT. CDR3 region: CASRVSWGGQETQYF. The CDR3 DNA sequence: TGTGCCAGCAGGGTATCCTGGGGGGGGCAAGAGACCCAGTACTTC.

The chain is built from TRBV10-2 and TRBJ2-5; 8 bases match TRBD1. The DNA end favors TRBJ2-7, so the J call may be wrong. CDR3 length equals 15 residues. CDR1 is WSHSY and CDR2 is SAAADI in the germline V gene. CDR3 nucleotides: TGCGCCAGCAGTGAGTCCAACAGGGGGGCCTACGAGCAGTACTTC. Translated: CASSESNRGAYEQYF.

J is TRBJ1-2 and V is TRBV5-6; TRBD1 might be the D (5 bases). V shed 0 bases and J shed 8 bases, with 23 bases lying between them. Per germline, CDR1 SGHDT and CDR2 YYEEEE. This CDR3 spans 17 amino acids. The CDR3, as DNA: TGTGCCAGCAGCTTGGGTCCTGGAACAGGTCTATATGGAGGCTACACCTTC. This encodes CASSLGPGTGLYGGYTF.

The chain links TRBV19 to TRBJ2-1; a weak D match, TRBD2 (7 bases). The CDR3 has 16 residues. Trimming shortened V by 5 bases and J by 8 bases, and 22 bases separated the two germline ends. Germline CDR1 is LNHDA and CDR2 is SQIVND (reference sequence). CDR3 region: CASSPPLGGARDEQFF. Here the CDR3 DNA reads TGTGCCAGTAGTCCTCCTTTAGGGGGGGCTAGGGATGAGCAGTTCTTC.

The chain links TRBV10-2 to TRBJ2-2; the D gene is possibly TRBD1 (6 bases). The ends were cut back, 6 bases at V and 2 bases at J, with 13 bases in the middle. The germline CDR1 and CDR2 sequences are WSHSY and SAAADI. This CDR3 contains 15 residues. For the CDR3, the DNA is TGCGCCAGCAGGTCGACAGGCTTCAACACCGGGGAGCTGTTTTTT. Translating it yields CASRSTGFNTGELFF.

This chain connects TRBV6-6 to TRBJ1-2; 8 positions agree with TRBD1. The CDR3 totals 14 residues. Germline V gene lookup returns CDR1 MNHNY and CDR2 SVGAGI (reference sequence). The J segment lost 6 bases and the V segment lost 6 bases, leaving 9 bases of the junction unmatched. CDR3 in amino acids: CASRITGGPDGYTF. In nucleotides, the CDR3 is TGTGCCAGCAGGATAACAGGGGGTCCCGATGGCTACACCTTC.

CDR3 residues: CASTLVGGEGELFF. CDR3 DNA sequence: TGTGCCAGTACCCTGGTGGGAGGCGAAGGGGAGCTGTTTTTT. V usage is TRBV19 and J usage is TRBJ2-2, with D possibly matching TRBD2 (6 bases). The V and J ends lost 7 bases and 8 bases respectively, with 17 bases between them. Germline V gives CDR1 LNHDA, CDR2 SQIVND (reference sequence). This CDR3 has 14 amino acids. The whole variable domain, remainder taken from reference TRBV19 and TRBJ2-2, is DGGITQSPKYLFRKEGQNVTLSCEQNLNHDAMYWYRQDPGQGLRLIYYSQIVNDFQKGDIAEGYSVSREKKESFPLTVTSAQKNPTAFYLCASTLVGGEGELFFGEGSRLTVL.

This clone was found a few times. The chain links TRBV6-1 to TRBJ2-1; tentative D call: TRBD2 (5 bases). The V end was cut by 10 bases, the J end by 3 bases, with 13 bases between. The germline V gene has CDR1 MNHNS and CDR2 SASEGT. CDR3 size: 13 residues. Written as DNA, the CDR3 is TGTGCCACCCGGGGTCAGATCTACAATGAGCAGTTCTTC. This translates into CATRGQIYNEQFF.

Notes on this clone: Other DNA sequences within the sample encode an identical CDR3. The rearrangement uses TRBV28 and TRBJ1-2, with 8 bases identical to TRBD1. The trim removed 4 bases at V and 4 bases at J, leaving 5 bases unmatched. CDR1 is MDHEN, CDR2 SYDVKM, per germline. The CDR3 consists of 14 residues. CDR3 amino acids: CASSSGGEGYGYTF. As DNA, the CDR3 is TGTGCCAGCAGTTCAGGGGGCGAAGGCTATGGCTACACCTTC.

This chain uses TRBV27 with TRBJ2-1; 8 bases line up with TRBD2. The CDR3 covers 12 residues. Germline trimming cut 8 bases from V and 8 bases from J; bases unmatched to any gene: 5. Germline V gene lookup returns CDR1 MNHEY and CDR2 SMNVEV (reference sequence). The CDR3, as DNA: TGTGCCAGCGGGACTAGTGGGTATGAGCAGTTCTTC. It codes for CASGTSGYEQFF.

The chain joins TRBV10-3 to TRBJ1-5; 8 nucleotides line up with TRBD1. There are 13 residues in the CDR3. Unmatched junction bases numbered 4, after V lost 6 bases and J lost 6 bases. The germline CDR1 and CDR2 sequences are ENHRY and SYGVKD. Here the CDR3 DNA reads TGTGCCATCAGGACAGGGGTGGGTCAGCCCCAGCATTTT. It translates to CAIRTGVGQPQHF.

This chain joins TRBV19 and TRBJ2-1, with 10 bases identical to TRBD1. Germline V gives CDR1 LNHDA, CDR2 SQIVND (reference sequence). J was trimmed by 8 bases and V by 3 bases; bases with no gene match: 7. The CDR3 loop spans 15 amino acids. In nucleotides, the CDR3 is TGTGCCAGTAGTATTGTTGGGGACAGGGGCTATGAGCAGTTCTTC. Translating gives CASSIVGDRGYEQFF. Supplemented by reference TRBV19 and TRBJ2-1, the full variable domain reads DGGITQSPKYLFRKEGQNVTLSCEQNLNHDAMYWYRQDPGQGLRLIYYSQIVNDFQKGDIAEGYSVSREKKESFPLTVTSAQKNPTAFYLCASSIVGDRGYEQFFGPGTRLTVL.